This TCR beta chain was found in a study of T cells in Graves' hyperthyroidism and ophthalmopathy. Study-level background: Peripheral blood was acquired at first diagnosis, ahead of any therapy whatsoever.

The hyperthyroidism patients had all been newly diagnosed, and their disease duration was under 2 months. Their ages ranged from 18 to 65 years. An approximately 10 ml volume of fresh peripheral blood provided the PBMCs. In regard to this clonotype: No antigen is known for it.

Trimming stripped 6 bases from V and 0 bases from J, with 21 bases between. CDR1 is MNHEY, CDR2 SVGEGT, per germline. The CDR3 consists of 17 residues. From RNA transcripts, TCR beta CDR3 regions were amplified. The primer set for the first-round RT-PCR of the TCR CDR3 was HTBI. TCRdb fed the multiplex PCR reads into MiXCR, producing one record per CDR3 protein. The data hold approximately 740,000 distinct CDR3 sequences, with roughly 15% observed a single time. Findings and limits, study-wide: Model predictions of ophthalmopathy came a median around 7.1 months before onset.

This clonotype originated in a woman under 30 with Graves' hyperthyroidism. The chain has TRBV6-2 or TRBV6-3 and TRBJ2-7, with D possibly matching TRBD1 (6 bases). The sequenced material came from blood. The CDR3 bases are TGTGCCAGCAGCCTCGCCTATCCGACAGGAAGCTCCTACGAGCAGTACTTC. It encodes CASSLAYPTGSSYEQYF.